This TCR beta chain is from a study of Ad26.COV2.S vaccination and SARS-CoV-2 variants (dated by TCRdb to the early 2020s). Study-level background: Vaccine-arm donors were drawn from COV1001, a multicentre, randomized, double-blind, placebo-controlled phase I-IIa trial of Ad26.COV2.S in healthy adults. Ad26.COV2.S was given intramuscularly at 5x10^10 or 1x10^11 viral particles, as a single shot or as two shots 56 days apart. A total of around 32 samples were included in the TCR-sequenced set, comprising roughly 19 Ad26.COV2.S vaccine recipients, 5 placebo recipients and 8 SARS-CoV-2 convalescent individuals. TCRbeta repertoire sequencing served as the tool for gauging how specific and how broad the SARS-CoV-2-reactive T cell receptors were following Ad26.COV2.S vaccination. Participants in the trial were split at random into five groups of five each, receiving low-dose or high-dose Ad26.COV2.S once or twice, or else placebo on both occasions. Investigators remained blinded to trial group allocation during experiments and outcome assessment.

The treatment or condition label, as the study defines it: roughly 19 received Ad26.COV2.S at low or high dose, single or two shots; about 5 received placebo; per-sample allocation not given. Repertoires of vaccine and placebo recipients were sequenced from samples collected on day 63 after the first injection. In Cohort 1b, about 25 adults aged 18-55 years were enrolled at a single site in Boston, USA, between 29 July and 7 August 2020. Ad26.COV2.S consisted of a replication-incompetent adenovirus type 26 vector by which a prefusion-stabilized SARS-CoV-2 spike protein from the original Wuhan strain was expressed. Points on this clone: No antigen is known for it. No base quality information exists; no much larger clone differs at one position.

The immunoSEQ Assay was used to sequence TCRbeta CDR3 regions. After extraction, genomic DNA underwent amplification by bias-controlled multiplex PCR, followed by high-throughput sequencing. In the paper's pipeline: Collapsing and filtering of sequences were performed to quantify the absolute abundance of each unique TCRbeta CDR3 region. T cell fraction was estimated by normalizing TCRbeta template counts to usable DNA, which was measured by amplifying reference genes present in all nucleated cells. Repertoire TCRs were annotated as SARS-CoV-2-specific by exact matching of V gene, CDR3 amino acid sequence and J gene to a known reactive TCR set. The reference SARS-CoV-2 TCR set was derived from MIRA and filtered for enrichment in COVID-19-positive ImmuneCODE repertoires, a step that removed public or cross-reactive TCRs. Drawing on the MIRA antigens, annotated TCRs were analysed further at the level of specific ORF or position within ORF. Breadth was defined as the number of annotated unique rearrangements divided by the total number of unique productive rearrangements, and depth was defined as the summed frequency of the annotated unique rearrangements. Group comparisons of TCR breadth used two-sided Wilcoxon rank-sum tests. The source is immuneACCESS, and TCRdb retained only in-frame sequences with V and J called. Part of the clones is not carried over; for the studies checked, unresolved V genes explain less than half of this, and the remainder is unexplained. The V and J calls and clone size come from that table; D and trimming were worked out from the DNA. For this sample there are more than 300,000 clones; around 85% appear just once. The top ten constitute 2% to 2.5% of the sample.

Paper-wide results and their limitations: The authors noted that total T cell responses may have been underestimated by the TCR breadth and depth analyses. After vaccination, substantial breadth of spike-specific CD8+ and CD4+ T cell responses was reported. The study lacked the statistical power to compare responses across vaccine doses or regimens. Vaccine and placebo recipients had similar non-spike TCR breadth, a finding consistent with the vaccine containing only spike. Higher spike-specific TCR breadth was observed in Ad26.COV2.S recipients than in placebo recipients (P = 0.0014).

The starting material was peripheral blood, obtained in a trial of Ad26.COV2.S vaccine versus placebo. The clonotype comes from a person between 18 and 65 years old who received the Ad26.COV2.S COVID-19 vaccine or a placebo.

The CDR3 has the sequence CATSDSGLGDNEQYF. The DNA is TGTGCCACCAGTGACTCCGGTCTCGGGGACAACGAGCAGTACTTC. The V and J segments used are TRBV24-1 and TRBJ2-7; a tentative D call is TRBD1 (6 bases match). Looking up the germline V gene yields CDR1 KGHDR and CDR2 SFDVKD. Spanning cysteine to phenylalanine, the CDR3 consists of 15 amino acids. The retained sequence is limited to the CDR3, 45 bases, with the frame set at the first base. V drops 4 bases and J drops 5 bases, leaving 17 bases in between.